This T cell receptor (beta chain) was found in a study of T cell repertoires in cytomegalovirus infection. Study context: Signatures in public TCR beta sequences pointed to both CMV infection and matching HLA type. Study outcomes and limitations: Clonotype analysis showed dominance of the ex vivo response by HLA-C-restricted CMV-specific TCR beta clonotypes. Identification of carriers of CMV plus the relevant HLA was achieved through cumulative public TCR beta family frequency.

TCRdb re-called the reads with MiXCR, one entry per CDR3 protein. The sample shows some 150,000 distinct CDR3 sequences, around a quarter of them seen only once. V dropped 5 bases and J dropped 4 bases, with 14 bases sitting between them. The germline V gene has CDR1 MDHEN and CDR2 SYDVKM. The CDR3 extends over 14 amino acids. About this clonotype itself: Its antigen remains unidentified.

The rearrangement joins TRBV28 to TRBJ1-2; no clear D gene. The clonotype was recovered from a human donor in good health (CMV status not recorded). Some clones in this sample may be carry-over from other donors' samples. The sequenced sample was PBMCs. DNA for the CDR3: TGTGCCAGCAGTCCCATGACGAGGGTCTATGGCTACACCTTC. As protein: CASSPMTRVYGYTF.